Listed below are T cell receptor beta chains from one sample, sequenced in a study of response to subunit inactivated influenza vaccine. In TCRdb, the RT-PCR reads were re-called with MiXCR into one record per CDR3 protein. This sample yields under 200,000 distinct CDR3 sequences, of which roughly 10% are seen a single time; 12% belongs to the top ten. The sample here was non-naive T cells sorted from PBMCs, taken roughly 48 days after vaccination. The origin of the receptors is a man aged 45 to 65 who received an inactivated influenza vaccine. CDR3s include the opening cysteine and the closing phenylalanine or tryptophan. D genes are given only for firm matches. Clone size is given for some rows only: seen once, a few or many times, or a class if the clone is expanded.

.,TRBV5-8,TRBJ1-2,.,CASSLLTGDYGYTF,TGTGCCAGCAGCTTGCTGACAGGCGACTATGGCTACACCTTC
.,TRBV28,TRBJ1-2,.,CASISGKYDNYGYTF,TGTGCCAGCATCTCCGGCAAATATGATAACTATGGCTACACCTTC
few,TRBV7-9,TRBJ1-1,.,CASSLTTGLIEAFF,TGTGCCAGCAGCTTAACAACAGGGCTTATTGAAGCTTTCTTT
.,TRBV6-1,TRBJ1-6,.,CASSSTGPLNSPLHF,TGTGCCAGCAGCTCCACGGGACCGCTGAATTCACCCCTCCACTTT
.,TRBV5-1,TRBJ1-2,.,CASSPMGHGYTF,TGCGCCAGCAGCCCCATGGGGCATGGCTACACCTTC
few,TRBV18,TRBJ2-2,TRBD2,CASSPQGLAGTTGELFF,TGTGCCAGCTCACCCCAGGGACTAGCGGGAACCACCGGGGAGCTGTTTTTT
.,TRBV6-1,TRBJ1-5,.,CASTNGGGFSNQPQHF,TGTGCCAGCACCAATGGGGGAGGGTTTAGCAATCAGCCCCAGCATTTT
few,TRBV5-4,TRBJ2-5,TRBD2,CASSLPAGEGQETQYF,TGTGCCAGCAGCCTCCCCGCGGGGGAGGGTCAAGAGACCCAGTACTTC
many,TRBV7-8,TRBJ2-3,.,CASSLQLAGSDTQYF,TGTGCCAGCAGCTTACAACTAGCCGGGAGTGATACGCAGTATTTT
few,TRBV2,TRBJ2-1,TRBD2,CASRGEGHPASGRYNEQFF,TGTGCCAGCAGGGGTGAGGGACATCCAGCTAGCGGGAGGTACAATGAGCAGTTCTTC
.,TRBV14,TRBJ2-1,TRBD2,CASSRWEGTSYNEQFF,TGTGCCAGCAGCCGGTGGGAGGGGACCTCCTACAATGAGCAGTTCTTC
.,TRBV2,TRBJ2-1,TRBD2,CAISGTSGRGDSYNEQFF,TGTGCCATCTCTGGGACGAGCGGGAGGGGAGACTCCTACAATGAGCAGTTCTTC
.,TRBV7-2,TRBJ2-2,.,CASSLTLGANTGELFF,TGTGCCAGCAGCTTAACACTCGGGGCTAACACCGGGGAGCTGTTTTTT
few,TRBV9,TRBJ1-6,.,CATPLWFSNNSPLHF,TGTGCCACCCCGCTTTGGTTCTCCAATAATTCACCCCTCCACTTT
few,TRBV5-1,TRBJ2-5,.,CASSVNRDQYF,TGCGCCAGCAGCGTGAACAGGGACCAGTACTTC
few,TRBV11-2,TRBJ2-3,.,CASRGEDTQYF,TGTGCCAGCAGGGGGGAAGATACGCAGTATTTT
few,TRBV12-3/TRBV12-4,TRBJ1-5,.,CASSQGFDQPQHF,TGTGCCAGCAGTCAGGGTTTTGATCAGCCCCAGCATTTT
few,TRBV20-1,TRBJ2-6,.,CSARQGAGANVLTF,TGCAGTGCTAGGCAGGGTGCTGGGGCCAACGTCCTGACTTTC
few,TRBV5-6,TRBJ2-1,.,CASSRRWDTPFNEQFF,TGTGCCAGCAGCCGACGCTGGGACACCCCTTTCAATGAGCAGTTCTTC
.,TRBV7-2,TRBJ2-2,TRBD2,CASSPGTRGGELFF,TGTGCCAGCAGCCCAGGGACTAGGGGCGGGGAGCTGTTTTTT
few,TRBV7-9,TRBJ1-2,.,CASSLAGAQVYGYTF,TGTGCCAGCAGCTTAGCGGGGGCCCAGGTCTATGGCTACACCTTC
.,TRBV4-2,TRBJ2-3,.,CASSQEGHWSDTQYF,TGTGCCAGCAGCCAAGAGGGTCATTGGTCAGATACGCAGTATTTT
many,TRBV3-1,TRBJ2-5,.,CASSQRGQETQYF,TGTGCCAGCAGCCAAAGGGGACAAGAGACCCAGTACTTC
few,TRBV30,TRBJ2-1,.,CACRDGNYNEQFF,TGTGCCTGCCGGGACGGGAACTACAATGAGCAGTTCTTC
few,TRBV2,TRBJ2-5,.,CASSEANQGLETQYF,TGTGCCAGCAGTGAAGCCAACCAGGGGCTAGAGACCCAGTACTTC
.,TRBV4-3,TRBJ1-2,TRBD1,CASSQSGTGGYGYTF,TGCGCCAGCAGCCAATCAGGGACAGGGGGGTATGGCTACACCTTC
few,TRBV20-1,TRBJ2-5,TRBD2,CSAVNPLSGSMRETQYF,TGCAGTGCTGTTAACCCACTTAGCGGGAGTATGCGGGAGACCCAGTACTTC
many,TRBV9,TRBJ2-3,.,CASSADVPDTQYF,TGTGCCAGCAGCGCAGACGTACCCGATACGCAGTATTTT
many,TRBV20-1,TRBJ1-6,.,CSARETQSYNSPLHF,TGCAGTGCTAGAGAGACACAGTCCTATAATTCACCCCTCCACTTT
few,TRBV7-2,TRBJ2-2,.,CASSSTGTTNTGELFF,TGTGCCAGCAGTTCGACGGGCACTACGAACACCGGGGAGCTGTTTTTT
few,TRBV28,TRBJ2-1,TRBD2,CALTSASYNEQFF,TGTGCCCTGACTAGCGCCTCCTACAATGAGCAGTTCTTC
many,TRBV4-2,TRBJ2-1,.,CASSQGQAREQFF,TGTGCCAGCAGCCAAGGTCAGGCAAGGGAGCAGTTCTTC
few,TRBV3-1,TRBJ1-6,.,CASSPLRTLGQALHF,TGTGCCAGCAGCCCTCTGAGGACGCTCGGGCAAGCTCTCCACTTT
few,TRBV18,TRBJ1-1,TRBD1,CASSTTGLNTEAFF,TGTGCCAGCTCAACGACAGGGCTTAACACTGAAGCTTTCTTT
many,TRBV5-1,TRBJ2-1,.,CASSLDGTSYNEQFF,TGCGCCAGCAGCTTGGACGGGACCTCCTACAATGAGCAGTTCTTC
few,TRBV20-1,TRBJ1-6,.,CSARDSGQGNSPLHF,TGCAGTGCTAGAGATTCAGGCCAGGGGAATTCACCCCTCCACTTT
few,TRBV4-2,TRBJ2-2,.,CASSQELQATGELFF,TGTGCCAGCAGCCAAGAGCTACAGGCCACCGGGGAGCTGTTTTTT
many,TRBV18,TRBJ1-1,.,CASSPVQGILTEAFF,TGTGCCAGCTCACCAGTTCAGGGGATTCTTACTGAAGCTTTCTTT
many,TRBV7-9,TRBJ2-2,TRBD1,CASSLQGDTGELFF,TGTGCCAGCAGCTTACAGGGGGACACCGGGGAGCTGTTTTTT
.,TRBV6-2/TRBV6-3,TRBJ2-3,.,CASRGNEEADTQYF,TGTGCCAGCAGGGGAAACGAAGAGGCAGATACGCAGTATTTT
many,TRBV7-8,TRBJ2-7,.,CASSFRGGGADEQYF,TGTGCCAGCAGCTTCCGGGGAGGGGGTGCGGACGAGCAGTACTTC